The next 16 T cell receptor beta chains were all read from a single sample in a study of radiotherapy plus CTLA-4 blockade in lung cancer. Generated by immunoSEQ multiplex PCR, the TCRdb table keeps only in-frame clones and is missing some. This table has 12,000 or so clones, about 86% appearing once. The sample was peripheral blood, taken from a patient treated with radiotherapy plus ipilimumab. The receptors here all came from a human donor with non-small cell lung cancer that progressed on radiotherapy plus ipilimumab.

The rearrangement links TRBV19 to TRBJ1-1; D perhaps matches TRBD1 (6 bases). This CDR3 has 15 residues. Germline V gene data show CDR1 as LNHDA and CDR2 as SQIVND (reference sequence). Trimming cost V 7 bases and J 1 base, with 16 bases left between them. The CDR3 region is CASTRAGGPNTEAFF. CDR3 coding DNA: TGTGCCAGTACCCGGGCGGGGGGCCCGAACACTGAAGCTTTCTTT.

V usage is TRBV4-1 and J usage is TRBJ2-1; possibly TRBD1 for D (5 bases). Trimming stripped 5 bases from V and 10 bases from J, with 9 bases between. Germline CDR1 and CDR2: MGHRA and YSYEKL. The CDR3 contains 11 residues. CDR3 sequence (DNA): TGCGCCAGCAGCGCCCGACAGGAGCAGTTCTTC. It encodes CASSARQEQFF.

This clone was seen a single time. The chain is built from TRBV10-2 and TRBJ1-2; D not resolved. The ends were cut back, 2 bases at V and 5 bases at J, with 18 bases in the middle. The CDR3 covers 16 residues. Germline V gives CDR1 WSHSY, CDR2 SAAADI. CDR3 in DNA: TGCGCCAGCAGTGAGGATGGTAGTTGGACTGAGTATGGCTACACCTTC. As protein: CASSEDGSWTEYGYTF.

V and J are TRBV10-1 and TRBJ2-7; 11 bases fit TRBD1. The germline V gene has CDR1 WNHNN and CDR2 SYGVQD (reference sequence). The CDR3 runs to 15 residues. The V segment lost 6 bases and the J segment 6 bases; nucleotides outside the gene matches: 10. The CDR3 coding sequence is TGCGCCAGCAGATCCCGGGACAGGGGGTGTTTCGAGCAGTACTTC. It yields the protein CASRSRDRGCFEQYF.

The CDR3 nucleotides read TGTGCCAGCAGCCAAGCTAGCGGGGGGGGGTACAATGAGCAGTTCTTC. Translating it yields CASSQASGGGYNEQFF. The chain is built from TRBV4-2 and TRBJ2-1; 12 bases are shared with TRBD2. With 1 base clipped from V and 4 bases from J, the junction kept 2 bases outside the gene matches. CDR3 length: 16 residues. Germline V gene data show CDR1 as LGHNA and CDR2 as YNFKEQ.

The chain employs TRBV7-2 and TRBJ1-6; possible D gene TRBD1, 5 bases. The CDR3 has 16 amino acids. CDR1 and CDR2 from the germline V gene are SGHTA and FQGNSA. V lost 6 bases and J 8 bases, leaving 20 bases between the germline ends. The CDR3 region is CASSGHSSNPDSPLHF. The CDR3 bases are TGTGCCAGCAGTGGACATTCCTCCAACCCGGATTCACCCCTCCACTTT.

The chain recombines TRBV9 with TRBJ2-5; 13 positions match TRBD2. This CDR3 contains 16 residues. Germline CDR1 and CDR2: SGDLS and YYNGEE. J was trimmed by 5 bases and V by 4 bases; bases with no gene match: 8. DNA for the CDR3: TGTGCCAGCAGCCTGGGACTAGCGGGGAGGTTGGAGACCCAGTACTTC. Protein sequence: CASSLGLAGRLETQYF.

The chain carries TRBV2 and TRBJ1-4; D not certain. This CDR3 comprises 14 residues. The V end was cut by 6 bases, the J end by 3 bases, with 11 bases between. CDR1 and CDR2 from the germline V gene are SNHLY and FYNNEI. The CDR3 here is CASSGPSSNEKLFF. The CDR3 region has the DNA TGTGCCAGCAGCGGGCCTTCTTCTAATGAAAAACTGTTTTTT.

V usage is TRBV15 and J usage is TRBJ2-2, with D unclear. This CDR3 contains 13 residues. V dropped 2 bases and J dropped 5 bases, with 6 bases sitting between them. The V gene's germline CDR1 is LNHNV and CDR2 YYDKDF (reference sequence). CDR3 in DNA: TGTGCCACCAGCAGACAGTTAACCGGGGAGCTGTTTTTT. Translating gives CATSRQLTGELFF.

V usage is TRBV9 and J usage is TRBJ1-1, with D unresolved. V was trimmed by 9 bases and J by 4 bases, leaving 13 bases between them. The germline CDR1 and CDR2 sequences are SGDLS and YYNGEE. CDR3 length: 12 amino acids. CDR3 in amino acids: CATGPTSTEAFF. The CDR3 nucleotides are TGTGCCACCGGACCGACGAGCACTGAAGCTTTCTTT.

The chain links TRBV7-2 to TRBJ2-1, with D uncertain. V dropped 5 bases and J dropped 5 bases, with 10 bases sitting between them. Germline V gene data show CDR1 as SGHTA and CDR2 as FQGNSA. The CDR3 spans 13 residues. The CDR3 coding sequence is TGTGCCAGCAGCCTCTCCACTAACAATGAGCAGTTCTTC. Protein product: CASSLSTNNEQFF.

The rearrangement links TRBV7-1 to TRBJ1-2; D not certain. Being an ORF, TRBV7-1 has a function that is uncertain. V was shortened by 5 bases and J by 8 bases, with 9 bases between the two germline ends. This CDR3 region has 11 residues. The CDR3: CASSQDLGYTF. The DNA for the CDR3 is TGTGCCAGCAGCCAAGATCTGGGCTACACCTTC.

The rearrangement links TRBV7-6 to TRBJ2-2; D assignment may be TRBD1 or TRBD2 (6 bases each). V lost 5 bases and J lost 6, with 10 bases in between. The CDR3 loop spans 13 amino acids. Looked up from germline, CDR1 is SGHVS and CDR2 is FNYEAQ. The CDR3 region has the DNA TGTGCCAGCAGCCCGGGGGCATCCGGGGAGCTGTTTTTT. Amino acid sequence: CASSPGASGELFF.

This clone was seen a few times. This sequence joins TRBV6-5 and TRBJ1-1; 9 nucleotides agree with TRBD1. V lost 0 bases to trimming and J lost 4 bases; unmatched junction nucleotides: 3. The CDR3 consists of 15 residues. The germline CDR1 and CDR2 sequences are MNHEY and SVGAGI. The chain's CDR3 is CASSYSDRGTTEAFF. The CDR3 bases are TGTGCCAGCAGTTACTCAGACAGGGGGACCACTGAAGCTTTCTTT.

The chain couples TRBV29-1 to TRBJ2-2; no clear D gene. Trimming pared 3 bases from V and 1 base from J, leaving 12 bases between. The germline V gene encodes CDR1 SQVTM and CDR2 ANQGSEA. The CDR3 extends over 15 amino acids. CDR3 sequence (DNA): TGCAGCGTTGATAATGGTCTGGGGAACACCGGGGAGCTGTTTTTT. Translating it yields CSVDNGLGNTGELFF.

This clone came up a few times. The chain combines TRBV13 with TRBJ1-2, with no clear D. In germline, CDR1 is PRHDT, CDR2 FYEKMQ (reference sequence). V lost 6 bases to trimming and J lost 8 bases, with 19 bases between them. The CDR3 spans 14 residues. CDR3 region: CASSFLPAGTGYTF. CDR3 DNA: TGTGCCAGCAGTTTTCTGCCGGCGGGAACCGGCTACACCTTC.